This T cell receptor beta chain was recovered during a study of cytomegalovirus exposure and HLA in healthy donors. Findings of the study overall: Cytomegalovirus-associated status was assigned to 150 to 200 TCR beta chains. Three chains linked to CMV were shown in vitro to be specific for CMV antigens.

Remarks on this clone: The target antigen is unknown.

The V gene's germline CDR1 is MDHEN and CDR2 SYDVKM. V lost 2 bases, J lost 5 bases, and 7 bases stayed unmatched. This CDR3 contains 15 residues. PCR was performed using 60 Vbeta and 13 Jbeta primers. Generated by immunoSEQ multiplex PCR, the TCRdb table keeps only in-frame clones and is missing some. The sample shows over 150,000 clones, over 65% of them seen only once. Healthy individuals who donated bone marrow served as the donors. The sample comprised PBMCs. V is TRBV28 and J is TRBJ2-7; 9 nucleotides line up with TRBD2. The clonotype was recovered from a woman under 40 in good health and CMV-seronegative. CDR3 DNA: TGTGCCAGCAGTTTAGGTCAACTAGCGGGTAACGAGCAGTACTTC. It specifies CASSLGQLAGNEQYF.